Here is one TCR beta chain with its context. No antigen is known for it. Trimming removed 7 bases from V and 0 bases from J; junction bases left unmatched: 7. The CDR3 is made up of 16 amino acids. Germline loops: CDR1 SGHDT, CDR2 YYEEEE. This record belongs to a study of T cells in localized non-small cell lung cancer. The table came from immunoSEQ multiplex PCR; TCRdb's copy has only in-frame clones and leaves some out. Among 75,000 to 90,000 clones, 84% were seen once, and the ten largest hold 2.8%. Study-level points and caveats: Sequence data derive from only one tumor region, so heterogeneity remains possible. In adjacent lung appeared a median around 56 of the top 100 tumor clones. The greatest T cell clonality was found in uninvolved adjacent lung (higher than in tumor). The study linked higher blood T cell density to longer overall survival.

This material consisted of peripheral blood, taken before any cancer treatment. The receptor comes from a man between 40 and 75 years old with stage I lung adenocarcinoma. V is TRBV5-6 and J is TRBJ1-5; 10 nucleotides agree with TRBD1. The CDR3 spells CASGDRGPNSNQPQHF. The DNA for the CDR3 is TGTGCCAGCGGGGACAGGGGACCTAATAGCAATCAGCCCCAGCATTTT.